The entry that follows covers one T cell receptor beta chain sequence. Its specificity is unknown. This sample was taken from a study of cytomegalovirus exposure and HLA in healthy donors. General study findings and limits: Rare TCR sequences dominated, though some public TCRs recurred in many donors.

The junction had 10 bases not matched to a gene; V was cut back by 5 bases and J by 3 bases. This CDR3 is 14 amino acids long. The germline V gene encodes CDR1 GTSNPN and CDR2 SVGIG (reference sequence). Sequenced by immunoSEQ multiplex PCR; TCRdb stores in-frame clones only, minus some. The sample gives over 150,000 clones, 80% to 90% of which show up once; around 2.4% is in the top ten. Donors were drawn from the roughly 130-subject validation cohort, separate from the roughly 670-subject first cohort. The sequence derives from a woman aged 18 to 35 in good health and CMV-seronegative. The V and J genes are TRBV30 and TRBJ2-7, with 7 nucleotides matching TRBD1. The sequenced sample consisted of PBMCs. The CDR3, as DNA: TGTGCCTGGGACTACAGGGGTTTGGACTACGAGCAGTACTTC. Translation gives CAWDYRGLDYEQYF.